The clone carrying this T cell receptor beta chain was observed a single time. Its antigen is as yet unknown. Only in-frame clones appear in the TCRdb table, and some are missing; sequencing was by immunoSEQ multiplex PCR. The sample yields some 46,000 clones, approximately 86% seen once. The source of the sample is a study of OX40 agonist ivuxolimab in advanced cancers. Across the study: The drug used for patients, ivuxolimab, was an agonistic anti-OX40 (CD134) antibody. A history of anti-PD-1, anti-PD-L1 or anti-CTLA-4 therapy was acceptable, and 40% had some. Findings of the study overall: Clonal expansion was seen in CD4+ and CD8+ blood T cells by week 6 at 0.1 to 3.0 mg/kg. Expanded clones were, on average, more numerous in CD8+ T cells than in CD4+.

The CDR3 length is 12 residues. The V gene lost 6 bases and the J gene lost 1 base, with 9 bases spanning the gap. The germline CDR1 and CDR2 sequences are SQVTM and ANQGSEA. The sequence derives from an adult with an advanced solid tumor such as melanoma, head and neck, liver or kidney cancer. The specimen was CD4+ or CD8+ T cells sorted from blood, collected in a trial of the OX40 agonist ivuxolimab. The chain employs TRBV29-1 and TRBJ1-2; a weak D match, TRBD1 (5 bases). CDR3 nucleotides: TGCAGCGTGGACACCCTTAACTATGGCTACACCTTC. It specifies CSVDTLNYGYTF. The variable domain in full, completed from reference TRBV29-1 and TRBJ1-2, reads SAVISQKPSRDICQRGTSLTIQCQVDSQVTMMFWYRQQPGQSLTLIATANQGSEATYESGFVIDKFPISRPNLTFSTLTVSNMSPEDSSIYLCSVDTLNYGYTFGSGTRLTVV.